The 16 T cell receptor beta chains reported below all come from one sample, sequenced in a study of blood T cell repertoires in COVID-19. Measured with immunoSEQ multiplex PCR; TCRdb has only the in-frame clones, and not every one. The sample has 110,000 to 150,000 clones, 79% seen once. The sample consisted of peripheral blood. These receptors were collected from a man aged 50 or older with active or convalescent COVID-19.

V gene TRBV18 combines with J gene TRBJ2-1; 12 nucleotides match TRBD2. V shed 2 bases, J shed 8 bases, and the junction held 10 bases outside the gene matches. The germline gives CDR1 KGHSH, CDR2 LQKENI. The CDR3 consists of 17 residues. CDR3 sequence reads: CASSPVSPTSGRYEQFF. The CDR3 DNA is TGTGCCAGCTCACCAGTTTCCCCGACTAGCGGGAGATATGAGCAGTTCTTC.

CDR3 sequence (DNA): TGTGCCAGCAGCCCCCTCGGGGGTGAGCAGTACTTC. Translation: CASSPLGGEQYF. The gene calls are TRBV9 and TRBJ2-7, with D maybe TRBD2 (6 bases). This CDR3 contains 12 residues. Germline V gene lookup returns CDR1 SGDLS and CDR2 YYNGEE. V gave up 4 bases and J gave up 7 bases, with 12 bases separating them.

The V call is TRBV5-6, the J call TRBJ2-3, with TRBD1 identical over 7 bases. The V gene end was trimmed by 4 bases and the J gene end by 3 bases; junction bases not matched to a gene: 2. CDR1 and CDR2 from the germline V gene are SGHDT and YYEEEE. This CDR3 has 13 residues. As DNA, the CDR3 is TGTGCCAGCAGCGGGACAGCGACAGATACGCAGTATTTT. Amino acid sequence: CASSGTATDTQYF.

This chain joins TRBV27 and TRBJ2-2, with a weak D call TRBD2 (5 bases). V was shortened by 3 bases and J by 5 bases, with 16 bases between the two germline ends. The CDR3 length is 16 residues. Per germline, CDR1 MNHEY and CDR2 SMNVEV (reference sequence). The CDR3 DNA follows: TGTGCCAGCAGTTTTCTAGCTTTTAGTGGTACCGGGGAGCTGTTTTTT. This encodes CASSFLAFSGTGELFF.

This sequence joins TRBV27 and TRBJ1-3; 9 nucleotides agree with TRBD1. The CDR3 has 16 amino acids. V lost 7 bases, J lost 1 base, and 8 bases stayed unmatched. Germline CDR1 MNHEY, CDR2 SMNVEV (reference sequence). Here the CDR3 reads CASKSGTGPSGNTIYF. Written as DNA, the CDR3 is TGTGCCAGCAAATCCGGGACAGGGCCATCTGGAAACACCATATATTTT.

This clone was counted between two and nine times. The chain recombines TRBV24-1 with TRBJ1-5; 9 nucleotides line up with TRBD1. The length of the CDR3 is 16 residues. V was pared by 9 bases and J by 7 bases, with 15 bases of the junction left unmatched. Per germline, CDR1 KGHDR and CDR2 SFDVKD. As DNA, the CDR3 is TGTGCCACCTCCCCAGCGGGACAGGGTAGAGGACAGCCCCAGCATTTT. Amino acid sequence: CATSPAGQGRGQPQHF.

The rearrangement links TRBV20-1 to TRBJ1-2; maybe TRBD1 (5 bases). CDR1 and CDR2 (germline): DFQATT, SNEGSKA (reference sequence). V was clipped by 3 bases and J by 2 bases, with 13 bases between them. The CDR3 runs 14 residues. The CDR3 sequence: CSASRGMGNYGYTF. CDR3 nucleotide sequence: TGCAGTGCTAGTCGGGGGATGGGAAACTATGGCTACACCTTC.

The rearrangement joins TRBV30 to TRBJ1-1, with D possibly TRBD1 on 5 matching bases. CDR1 and CDR2 from the germline V gene are GTSNPN and SVGIG (reference sequence). Trimming cost V 0 bases and J 3 bases, with 11 bases left between them. The CDR3 length is 14 residues. The CDR3 coding sequence is TGTGCCTGGAGTGTCTCCAGGGTGGACACTGAAGCTTTCTTT. It is translated as CAWSVSRVDTEAFF. The full variable domain, completed using reference TRBV30 and TRBJ1-1, is SQTIHQWPATLVQPVGSPLSLECTVEGTSNPNLYWYRQAAGRGLQLLFYSVGIGQISSEVPQNLSASRPQDRQFILSSKKLLLSDSGFYLCAWSVSRVDTEAFFGQGTRLTVV.

This rearrangement joins TRBV19 to TRBJ2-7, with 10 bases that match TRBD1. This CDR3 is 15 amino acids long. The V gene end was trimmed by 6 bases and the J gene end by 3 bases; junction bases not matched to a gene: 8. Germline CDR1 and CDR2: LNHDA and SQIVND (reference sequence). The CDR3: CASRAGQGVIYEQYF. The CDR3 DNA follows: TGTGCCAGTAGGGCAGGACAGGGGGTTATCTACGAGCAGTACTTC.

The V gene is TRBV12-1, the J gene TRBJ1-2; the tabulated D call, TRBD1, remains unverified against the DNA. TRBV12-1 is listed as a pseudogene. The CDR3 consists of 16 residues. For the CDR3, the DNA is TGTGCCAGCAGCTTTCGGAGAGTCTCCAGGGGCTATGGCTACACCTTC. Protein product: CASSFRRVSRGYGYTF.

The CDR3 sequence is CASSPGVHEQYF. The DNA of the CDR3 is TGTGCCAGCAGTCCAGGGGTCCACGAGCAGTACTTC. The chain carries TRBV6-5 and TRBJ2-7; a weak D match, TRBD1 (6 bases). The CDR3 runs 12 residues. Trimming cost V 5 bases and J 5 bases, with 10 bases left between them. Germline-derived CDR1 and CDR2 are MNHEY and SVGAGI.

This clone was recorded a few times. J is TRBJ1-2 and V is TRBV4-1; the D gene is possibly TRBD1 (6 bases). Germline assignment: CDR1 MGHRA and CDR2 YSYEKL. The CDR3 is 14 amino acids. Trimming stripped 1 base from V and 8 bases from J, with 14 bases between. The chain's CDR3 is CASSQGIGGEGYTF. Here the CDR3 DNA reads TGCGCCAGCAGCCAAGGAATAGGGGGTGAAGGCTACACCTTC.

The chain is built from TRBV27 and TRBJ2-5; the match to TRBD2 covers 8 bases. V shed 2 bases and J 4 bases; nucleotides not matched to a gene: 9. CDR1 is MNHEY, CDR2 SMNVEV, per germline (reference sequence). The CDR3 is made up of 16 amino acids. The chain's CDR3 is CASSLGREGLGETQYF. For the CDR3, the DNA is TGTGCCAGCAGTTTAGGTCGGGAGGGCCTTGGAGAGACCCAGTACTTC.

This chain uses TRBV28 with TRBJ2-7, with 8 nucleotides matching TRBD2. The CDR3 length is 17 residues. CDR1 is MDHEN and CDR2 is SYDVKM in the germline V gene. V shed 5 bases, J shed 0 bases, and the junction held 12 bases outside the gene matches. For the CDR3, the DNA is TGTGCCAGCAGTCGACTAGCGAGAGACAGCGACTCCTACGAGCAGTACTTC. Amino acids: CASSRLARDSDSYEQYF.

The genes are TRBV28 and TRBJ1-3; D possibly corresponds to TRBD1 (5 bases). V dropped 7 bases and J dropped 4 bases, with 11 bases sitting between them. The CDR3 covers 13 residues. Germline-derived CDR1 and CDR2 are MDHEN and SYDVKM. CDR3 region: CASIRGSGNTIYF. The CDR3 coding sequence is TGTGCCAGCATTAGGGGTTCCGGAAACACCATATATTTT. The variable domain in full, with the rest retrieved from reference TRBV28 and TRBJ1-3, is DVKVTQSSRYLVKRTGEKVFLECVQDMDHENMFWYRQDPGLGLRLIYFSYDVKMKEKGDIPEGYSVSREKKERFSLILESASTNQTSMYLCASIRGSGNTIYFGEGSWLTVV.

This sequence joins TRBV27 and TRBJ1-6, with 8 bases identical to TRBD1. V dropped 7 bases and J dropped 8; count of bases not matched to a gene: 7. Germline V gives CDR1 MNHEY, CDR2 SMNVEV (reference sequence). This CDR3 has 14 residues. CDR3 in DNA: TGTGCCAGCAATACCCAGGGGGCGCATTCACCCCTCCACTTT. Translating it yields CASNTQGAHSPLHF.